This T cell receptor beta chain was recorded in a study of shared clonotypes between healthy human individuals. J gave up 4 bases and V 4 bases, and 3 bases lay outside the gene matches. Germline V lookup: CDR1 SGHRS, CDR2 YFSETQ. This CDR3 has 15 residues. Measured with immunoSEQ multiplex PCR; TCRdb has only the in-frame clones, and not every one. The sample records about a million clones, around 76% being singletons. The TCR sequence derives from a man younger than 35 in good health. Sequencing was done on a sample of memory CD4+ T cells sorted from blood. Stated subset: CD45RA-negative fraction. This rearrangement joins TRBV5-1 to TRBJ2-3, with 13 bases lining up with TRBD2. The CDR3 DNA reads TGCGCCAGCAGCCTCGGGACTAGCGGGGCAGATACGCAGTATTTT. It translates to CASSLGTSGADTQYF. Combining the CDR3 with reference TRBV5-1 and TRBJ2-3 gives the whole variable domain KAGVTQTPRYLIKTRGQQVTLSCSPISGHRSVSWYQQTPGQGLQFLFEYFSETQRNKGNFPGRFSGRQFSNSRSEMNVSTLELGDSALYLCASSLGTSGADTQYFGPGTRLTVL.